The clone carrying this TCR beta chain was picked up many times. This CDR3 region has 16 residues. The germline V gene has CDR1 GTSNPN and CDR2 SVGIG (reference sequence). Trimming removed 5 bases at V and 4 bases at J, with 23 bases between. Clinical history reported by participants formed the basis on which cohorts were assigned. This record comes from a study of blood T cell repertoires in COVID-19. Study details: Donors in the United States, Italy and Spain gave samples during acute or convalescent COVID-19. From T cells, B-cell-depleted T cells, or PBMCs came the material, which was cDNA or gDNA.

Assay: immunoSEQ multiplex PCR; the TCRdb copy retains only in-frame clones and omits some. This sample has hundreds of thousands of clones, with approximately 80% found just once. The material sequenced was PBMCs or T cells enriched from blood (not recorded which). This chain connects TRBV30 to TRBJ1-2; no definite D call. The sequence derives from a man aged 25 to 40 with acute COVID-19. The CDR3 DNA reads as TGTGCCTGGGATGGCCGGGCAGGCGGGTTGTTCTATGGCTACACCTTC. Translating gives CAWDGRAGGLFYGYTF.